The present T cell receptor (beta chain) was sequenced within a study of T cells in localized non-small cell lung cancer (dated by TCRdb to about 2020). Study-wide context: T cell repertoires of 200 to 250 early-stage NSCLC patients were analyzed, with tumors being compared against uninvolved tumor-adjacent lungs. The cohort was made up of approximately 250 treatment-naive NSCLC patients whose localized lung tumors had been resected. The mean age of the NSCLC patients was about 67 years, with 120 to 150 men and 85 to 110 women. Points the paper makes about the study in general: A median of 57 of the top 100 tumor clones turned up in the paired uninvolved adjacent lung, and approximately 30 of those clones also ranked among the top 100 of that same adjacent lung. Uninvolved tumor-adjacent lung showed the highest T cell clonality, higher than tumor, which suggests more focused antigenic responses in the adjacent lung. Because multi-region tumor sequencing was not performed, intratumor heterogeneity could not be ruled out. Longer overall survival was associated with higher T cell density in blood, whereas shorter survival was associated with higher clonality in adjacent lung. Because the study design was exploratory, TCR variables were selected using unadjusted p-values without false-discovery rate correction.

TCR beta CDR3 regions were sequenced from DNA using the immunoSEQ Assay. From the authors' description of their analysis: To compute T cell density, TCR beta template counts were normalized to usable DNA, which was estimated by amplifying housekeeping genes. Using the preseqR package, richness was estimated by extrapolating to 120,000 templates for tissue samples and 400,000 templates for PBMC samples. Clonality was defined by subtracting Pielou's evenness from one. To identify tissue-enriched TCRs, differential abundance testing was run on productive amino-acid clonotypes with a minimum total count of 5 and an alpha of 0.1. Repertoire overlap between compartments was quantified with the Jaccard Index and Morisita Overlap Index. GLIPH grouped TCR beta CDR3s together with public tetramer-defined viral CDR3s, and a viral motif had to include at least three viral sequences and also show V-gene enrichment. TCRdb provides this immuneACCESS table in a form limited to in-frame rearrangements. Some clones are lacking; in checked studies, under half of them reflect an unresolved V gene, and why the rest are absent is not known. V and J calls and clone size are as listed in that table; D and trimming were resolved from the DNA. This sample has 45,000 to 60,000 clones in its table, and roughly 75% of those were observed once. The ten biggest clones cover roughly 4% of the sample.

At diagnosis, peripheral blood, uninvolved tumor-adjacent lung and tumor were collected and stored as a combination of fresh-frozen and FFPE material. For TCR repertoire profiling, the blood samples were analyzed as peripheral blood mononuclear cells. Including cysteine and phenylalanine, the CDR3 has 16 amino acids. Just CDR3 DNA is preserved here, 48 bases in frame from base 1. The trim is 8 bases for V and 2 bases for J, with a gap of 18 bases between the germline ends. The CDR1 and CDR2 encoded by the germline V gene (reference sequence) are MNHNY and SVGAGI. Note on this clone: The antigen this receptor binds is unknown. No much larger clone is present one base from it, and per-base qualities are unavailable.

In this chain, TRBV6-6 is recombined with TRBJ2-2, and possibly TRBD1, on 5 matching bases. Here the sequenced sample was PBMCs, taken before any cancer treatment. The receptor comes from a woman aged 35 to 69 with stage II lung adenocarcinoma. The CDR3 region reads CASQGFGRTNTGELFF. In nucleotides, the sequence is TGTGCCAGCCAGGGTTTCGGACGGACCAACACCGGGGAGCTGTTTTTT.